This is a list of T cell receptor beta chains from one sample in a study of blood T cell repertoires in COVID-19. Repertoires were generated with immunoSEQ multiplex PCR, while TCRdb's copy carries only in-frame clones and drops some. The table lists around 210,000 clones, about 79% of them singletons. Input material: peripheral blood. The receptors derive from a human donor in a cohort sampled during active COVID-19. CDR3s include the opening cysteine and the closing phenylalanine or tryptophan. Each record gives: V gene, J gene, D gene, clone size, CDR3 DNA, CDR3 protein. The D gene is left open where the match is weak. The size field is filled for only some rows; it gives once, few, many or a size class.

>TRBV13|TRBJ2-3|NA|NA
TGTGCCAGCAGCTTAGGCCGGGGGGCTACTACGCAGTATTTT
CASSLGRGATTQYF
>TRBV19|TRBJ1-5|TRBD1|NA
TGTGCCAGTAGTATGCCAGGGGGCAATTACAATCAGCCCCAGCATTTT
CASSMPGGNYNQPQHF
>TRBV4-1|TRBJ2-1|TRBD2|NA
TGCGCCAGCAGCCTTCGACTAGCGGGAGGATCCTCAATTTCGTACAATGAGCAGTTCTTC
CASSLRLAGGSSISYNEQFF
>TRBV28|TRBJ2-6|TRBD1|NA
TGTGCCAGCAGTTTTTGGGGACAGGTGGACTCTGGGGCCAACGTCCTGACTTTC
CASSFWGQVDSGANVLTF
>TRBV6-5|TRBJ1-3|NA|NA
TGTGCCAGCAGGTCCATTGACACTGGAAACACCATATATTTT
CASRSIDTGNTIYF
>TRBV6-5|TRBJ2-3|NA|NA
TGTGCCAGCAGAGTTGGCCTAGGCACAGATACGCAGTATTTT
CASRVGLGTDTQYF
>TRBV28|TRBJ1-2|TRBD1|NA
TGTGCCAGCAGAGCTTCTGGACAGGACTATGGCTACACCTTC
CASRASGQDYGYTF
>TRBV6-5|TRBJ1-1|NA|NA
TGTGCCAGCAGACTCACCCCCAATATGAACACTGAAGCTTTCTTT
CASRLTPNMNTEAFF
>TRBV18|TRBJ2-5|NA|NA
TGTGCCAGCTCACCCCGACCTTTTGCGGGACTCTCCCGGGAGACCCAGTACTTC
CASSPRPFAGLSRETQYF
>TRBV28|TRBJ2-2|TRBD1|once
TGTGCCAGCAGTGCCATCGACAGGGGCGCCGGGGAGCTGTTTTTT
CASSAIDRGAGELFF
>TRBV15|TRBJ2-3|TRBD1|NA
TGTGCCACCAGCACACAAGGGGACAGGGAATACACAGATACGCAGTATTTT
CATSTQGDREYTDTQYF
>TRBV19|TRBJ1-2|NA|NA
TGTGCCAGTAGTATCCTACGGACACCTAACTATGGCTACACCTTC
CASSILRTPNYGYTF
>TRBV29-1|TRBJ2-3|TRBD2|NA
TGCAGCGCTAGACTAGCGGGAGGGAGGTCAACGCAGTATTTT
CSARLAGGRSTQYF
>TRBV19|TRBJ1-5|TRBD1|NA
TGTGCCAGTAGTGCCCTGGACAGGGGAGGCAATCAGCCCCAGCATTTT
CASSALDRGGNQPQHF
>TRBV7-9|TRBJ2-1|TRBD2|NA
TGTGCCAGCAGCTTGATGACTAGCGGAAATGAGCAGTTCTTC
CASSLMTSGNEQFF
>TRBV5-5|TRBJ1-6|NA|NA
TGTGCCAGCAGCTTGGAAGGGAGCTCCTATAATTCACCCCTCCACTTT
CASSLEGSSYNSPLHF
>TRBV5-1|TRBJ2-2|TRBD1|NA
TGCGCCAGCAGCTTTATAACAGGGGGATACGGGGAGCTGTTTTTT
CASSFITGGYGELFF
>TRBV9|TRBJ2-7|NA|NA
TGTGCCAGCAGCGTAGATCCATCCTACGAGCAGTACTTC
CASSVDPSYEQYF
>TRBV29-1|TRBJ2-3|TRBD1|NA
TGCAGCGTCGGACAGGGGTGGGGCACAGATACGCAGTATTTT
CSVGQGWGTDTQYF
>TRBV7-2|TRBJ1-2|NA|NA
TGTGCCAGCAGCTTAGACAGTAACTATGGCTACACCTTC
CASSLDSNYGYTF
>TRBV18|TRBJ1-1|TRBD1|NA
TGTGCCAGCTCACCCCCGGACAGGGGGCTGACGAACACTGAAGCTTTCTTT
CASSPPDRGLTNTEAFF
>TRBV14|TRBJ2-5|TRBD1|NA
TGTGCGAGCACGGGCTTAGGATGCAAAGGGGGACAGCGGTACTTC
CASTGLGCKGGQRYF
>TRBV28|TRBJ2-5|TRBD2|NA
TGTGCCAGCAGTTCCCCGGGGGGTGGCGGGGGAGAGACCCAGTACTTC
CASSSPGGGGGETQYF
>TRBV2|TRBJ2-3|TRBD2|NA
TGTGCCAGCAGTGTTAGTCGGGGGGGGACAGATACGCAGTATTTT
CASSVSRGGTDTQYF
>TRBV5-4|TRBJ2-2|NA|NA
TGTGCCAGCAGCTCCCCCAGCGTCCTAGGGGACACCGGGGAGCTGTTTTTT
CASSSPSVLGDTGELFF
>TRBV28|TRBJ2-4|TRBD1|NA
TGTGCCAGCAGTTATCCCCTTGACAGGGTAGCCAAAAACATTCAGTACTTC
CASSYPLDRVAKNIQYF
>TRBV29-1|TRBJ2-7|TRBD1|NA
TGCAGCGTTGAATGGACAGGGGGCGAAGAGCAGTACTTC
CSVEWTGGEEQYF
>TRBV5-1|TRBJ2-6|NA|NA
TGCGCCAGCAGTACCCAGTTAAGCTCTGGGGCCAACGTCCTGACTTTC
CASSTQLSSGANVLTF
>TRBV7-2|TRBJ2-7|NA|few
TGTGCCAGCAGCCGAGACGAAGGACTACCGCAGTACTTC
CASSRDEGLPQYF
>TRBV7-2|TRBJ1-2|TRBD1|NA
TGTGCCAGCAGCTCCAAACTCGGGACAGGGGTTGGCTACACCTTC
CASSSKLGTGVGYTF
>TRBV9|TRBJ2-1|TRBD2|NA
TGTGCCAGCAGCGCCGATTGGGCGGGAGAATATAATGAGCAGTTCTTC
CASSADWAGEYNEQFF